This record covers a single TCR beta chain. The sample comes from a study of shared clonotypes between healthy human individuals. A roughly 200 ng quantity of DNA, roughly 32,000 T cell genomes, went into the sorted-subset replicate PCRs. Clones were sequenced by immunoSEQ multiplex PCR, and TCRdb holds only the in-frame ones, with some missing. The sample yields about 2.3 million clones, over 85% seen once. The CDR3 is 14 amino acids. Trimming left V 6 bases short and J 7 bases short, with 20 bases between. Germline V gives CDR1 SGHKS, CDR2 YYEKEE (reference sequence). The clonotype was recovered from a man aged 18 to 35 in good health. Some clones in this sample may be carry-over from other donors' samples. The specimen was naive CD4+ T cells from PBMCs. This sample's subset: CD45RA+ positively selected. The genes are TRBV5-5 and TRBJ2-7; D possibly corresponds to TRBD2 (6 bases). The CDR3, as DNA: TGTGCCAGCACGCGGCAGGGAGGCCCCCGGGAGCAGTACTTC. This translates into CASTRQGGPREQYF.